This T cell receptor (beta chain) derives from a study of cytomegalovirus exposure and HLA in healthy donors. CDR3 size: 14 residues. Per the germline V gene, CDR1 is LNHDA and CDR2 is SQIVND (reference sequence). The V end lost 2 bases, the J end lost 5 bases, and 10 bases lay between the germline ends. This table comes from immunoSEQ multiplex PCR, and its TCRdb copy is limited to in-frame clones, with some not included. The data show around 250,000 clones, roughly 89% seen once. In its sample, this clone was seen once. Separate from the roughly 610-subject first cohort, the approximately 130-subject validation cohort was the one that the donors belonged to.

The sample was PBMCs. The TCR was taken from a woman between 18 and 29 years old in good health and CMV-seronegative. The rearrangement uses TRBV19 and TRBJ2-1; tentatively, D is TRBD2 (6 bases). This CDR3 is CASSISDYDNEQFF. The CDR3 DNA sequence: TGTGCCAGTAGTATATCGGACTACGACAATGAGCAGTTCTTC.